These 24 T cell receptor beta chains were sequenced from one sample in a study of cytomegalovirus exposure and HLA in healthy donors. Researchers ran the PCR with 60 Vbeta and 13 Jbeta primers. Libraries were prepared by immunoSEQ multiplex PCR; TCRdb keeps only in-frame clonotypes and omits some of them. The sample has 100,000 or so clones. Sample: PBMCs. The receptor set was obtained from a man between 50 and 59 years old in good health and CMV-seronegative.

The rearrangement uses TRBV5-4 and TRBJ1-1; TRBD1 matches 7 bases. Losses at the gene ends were 4 bases for V and 7 bases for J; bases not matched to a gene: 16. The CDR3 consists of 16 residues. Germline V lookup: CDR1 SGHNT, CDR2 YYREEE (reference sequence). This CDR3 is CASSQRPGQRRNEAFF. The CDR3 nucleotides read TGTGCCAGCAGCCAGAGACCGGGACAGAGGAGAAATGAAGCTTTCTTT. Full variable domain (missing parts from reference TRBV5-4 and TRBJ1-1): ETGVTQSPTHLIKTRGQQVTLRCSSQSGHNTVSWYQQALGQGPQFIFQYYREEENGRGNFPPRFSGLQFPNYSSELNVNALELDDSALYLCASSQRPGQRRNEAFFGQGTRLTVV.

This chain links TRBV7-3 with TRBJ2-3, with no clear D. Looked up from germline, CDR1 is SGHTA and CDR2 is FQGTGA. V was clipped by 1 base and J by 0 bases, with 5 bases between them. The CDR3 covers 14 residues. CDR3 sequence reads: CASSLNPSTDTQYF. CDR3 coding DNA: TGTGCCAGCAGCTTAAATCCAAGCACAGATACGCAGTATTTT.

V is TRBV4-3 and J is TRBJ1-1, with D unclear. Germline-derived CDR1 and CDR2 are LGHNA and YSLEER. Trimming pared 1 base from V and 4 bases from J, leaving 7 bases between. This CDR3 contains 13 residues. In DNA, the CDR3 is TGCGCCAGCAGCCAAGCGTCCAGCACTGAAGCTTTCTTT. This encodes CASSQASSTEAFF.

This chain connects TRBV6-5 to TRBJ2-7, with 14 bases that match TRBD2. Trimming cost V 6 bases and J 12 bases; bases outside gene matches: 13. CDR3 length: 15 amino acids. Germline lookup yields CDR1 MNHEY and CDR2 SVGAGI. The chain's CDR3 is CASRDTGTSGRDLYF. The CDR3 DNA reads as TGTGCCAGCAGGGACACCGGGACTAGCGGGAGAGATCTGTACTTC.

V is TRBV5-6 and J is TRBJ2-1; D gene unclear. V was clipped by 2 bases and J by 4 bases, with 13 bases between them. This CDR3 is 15 amino acids long. In germline, CDR1 is SGHDT, CDR2 YYEEEE. CDR3 nucleotide sequence: TGTGCCAGCAGCTTACGTGATTCCAGATACAATGAGCAGTTCTTC. Protein product: CASSLRDSRYNEQFF.

The chain combines TRBV7-9 with TRBJ1-2; no clear D. Germline CDR1 SEHNR, CDR2 FQNEAQ (reference sequence). The length of the CDR3 is 11 residues. Trimming stripped 2 bases from V and 7 bases from J, with 5 bases between. The CDR3 nucleotides are TGTGCCAGCAGCTTAAGCTCTGGCTACACCTTC. As protein: CASSLSSGYTF.

The rearrangement links TRBV7-3 to TRBJ2-1; 8 bases are shared with TRBD2. The germline V gene encodes CDR1 SGHTA and CDR2 FQGTGA. The CDR3 loop spans 18 amino acids. Trimming at V came to 6 bases and at J to 7 bases, leaving 20 bases not matched to a gene. CDR3 nucleotides: TGTGCCAGCAGTACCTACCCACATCTAGCGGGTGTGCCGAATGAGCAGTTCTTC. It yields the protein CASSTYPHLAGVPNEQFF.

The genes are TRBV30 and TRBJ2-7; the D gene is possibly TRBD2 (6 bases). Germline CDR1 is GTSNPN and CDR2 is SVGIG (reference sequence). The length of the CDR3 is 13 residues. V lost 2 bases, J lost 2 bases, and 10 bases lay in between. The CDR3: CAWSRVAAYEQYF. DNA of the CDR3: TGTGCCTGGAGTAGGGTAGCGGCCTACGAGCAGTACTTC.

The chain has TRBV7-2 and TRBJ2-2; tentatively, D is TRBD1 (5 bases). Germline V gene sequence: CDR1 SGHTA, CDR2 FQGNSA. Trimming left V 2 bases short and J 7 bases short, with 14 bases between. This CDR3 is built from 15 residues. For the CDR3, the DNA is TGTGCCAGCAGCTTACAGGGTGGAAGTGGCGGGGAGCTGTTTTTT. It yields the protein CASSLQGGSGGELFF.

The chain uses TRBV5-1 and TRBJ2-7; D may be TRBD1 (5 bases). The V gene's germline CDR1 is SGHRS and CDR2 YFSETQ. CDR3 length: 12 residues. With 4 bases removed from V and 8 bases from J, the gap between germline ends came to 13 bases. In nucleotides, the CDR3 is TGCGCCAGCAGCGCTCAGGGTATCAAGCAGTACTTC. Amino acid sequence: CASSAQGIKQYF. The whole variable domain, remainder taken from reference TRBV5-1 and TRBJ2-7, is KAGVTQTPRYLIKTRGQQVTLSCSPISGHRSVSWYQQTPGQGLQFLFEYFSETQRNKGNFPGRFSGRQFSNSRSEMNVSTLELGDSALYLCASSAQGIKQYFGPGTRLTVT.

V is TRBV7-2 and J is TRBJ1-1; D call uncertain. V lost 1 base, J lost 5 bases, and 8 bases lay in between. CDR3 length equals 13 residues. Germline-derived CDR1 and CDR2 are SGHTA and FQGNSA. The CDR3 is CASSLEVQTEAFF. The CDR3 DNA reads as TGTGCCAGCAGCTTAGAAGTTCAGACTGAAGCTTTCTTT.

The chain is built from TRBV18 and TRBJ2-1; 13 nucleotides agree with TRBD2. Germline loops: CDR1 KGHSH, CDR2 LQKENI. After removal of 2 bases from V and 0 bases from J, the junction contained 7 bases not matched to a gene. There are 19 residues in the CDR3. Written as DNA, the CDR3 is TGTGCCAGCTCACCATCTGGGACTAGCGGGGCGAGCTCCTACAATGAGCAGTTCTTC. Encoded protein: CASSPSGTSGASSYNEQFF.

V gene TRBV18 combines with J gene TRBJ1-5, with 7 positions matching TRBD1. Losses at the gene ends were 6 bases for V and 1 base for J; bases not matched to a gene: 3. There are 14 residues in the CDR3. Germline V lookup: CDR1 KGHSH, CDR2 LQKENI. This chain's CDR3 is CASSPGQSNQPQHF. DNA for the CDR3: TGTGCCAGCTCCCCGGGACAGAGCAATCAGCCCCAGCATTTT.

The chain joins TRBV5-1 to TRBJ1-2; no definite D call. Trimming shortened V by 1 base and J by 1 base, and 5 bases separated the two germline ends. Germline V gene sequence: CDR1 SGHRS, CDR2 YFSETQ. The CDR3 consists of 13 residues. CDR3 DNA: TGCGCCAGCAGCTTGAGAGATAACTATGGCTACACCTTC. Translated: CASSLRDNYGYTF.

V usage is TRBV15 and J usage is TRBJ1-2; D remains ambiguous. The V gene's germline CDR1 is LNHNV and CDR2 YYDKDF (reference sequence). V was pared by 2 bases and J by 4 bases, with 17 bases between. This CDR3 is built from 16 residues. The CDR3: CATSRSAPDPSYGYTF. The CDR3 bases are TGTGCCACCAGCAGATCTGCACCCGACCCTAGCTATGGCTACACCTTC.

The chain joins TRBV18 to TRBJ1-2, with D unclear. This CDR3 has 14 amino acids. V lost 0 bases, J lost 0 bases, and 5 bases lay in between. Germline V lookup: CDR1 KGHSH, CDR2 LQKENI. The chain's CDR3 is CASSPPYPNYGYTF. The CDR3 DNA follows: TGTGCCAGCTCACCACCGTATCCTAACTATGGCTACACCTTC.

The chain combines TRBV7-8 with TRBJ2-7; D might be TRBD2 (6 bases). V dropped 6 bases and J dropped 4 bases, with 13 bases sitting between them. CDR1 SGHVS and CDR2 FQNEAQ come from the germline V gene. This CDR3 has 13 residues. The DNA of the CDR3 is TGTGCCAGCAGACCCGCGGGGTTTTACGAGCAGTACTTC. Its protein product is CASRPAGFYEQYF.

The J gene is TRBJ1-1, the V gene TRBV7-6, with D unclear. The CDR3 runs 15 residues. V was trimmed by 1 base and J by 5 bases, leaving 14 bases between them. Germline V CDR1 and CDR2: SGHVS, FNYEAQ. As DNA, the CDR3 is TGTGCCAGCAGCTTAGAGGCGGGTCGGGTGACTGAAGCTTTCTTT. Its protein product is CASSLEAGRVTEAFF.

This chain connects TRBV5-1 to TRBJ2-5, with a tentative D call TRBD1 (6 bases). Per the germline V gene, CDR1 is SGHRS and CDR2 is YFSETQ. The CDR3 totals 15 residues. V was shortened by 2 bases and J by 3 bases, with 14 bases between the two germline ends. The CDR3 loop reads CASSFMRTAEETQYF. CDR3 DNA: TGCGCCAGCAGCTTTATGCGGACAGCGGAAGAGACCCAGTACTTC.

This chain joins TRBV7-9 and TRBJ2-6; the match to TRBD1 covers 8 bases. CDR3 length equals 18 residues. Looked up from germline, CDR1 is SEHNR and CDR2 is FQNEAQ (reference sequence). V was pared by 1 base and J by 1 base, with 6 bases of the junction left unmatched. CDR3 amino acids: CASSLDGQGLSGANVLTF. Written as DNA, the CDR3 is TGTGCCAGCAGCTTAGACGGACAGGGCCTATCTGGGGCCAACGTCCTGACTTTC.

The chain links TRBV25-1 to TRBJ2-2; D is unresolved. V shed 5 bases and J shed 1 base, with 8 bases lying between them. Germline CDR1 and CDR2: MGHDK and SYGVNS. The CDR3 contains 14 residues. Here the CDR3 reads CASSPHRNTGELFF. CDR3 sequence (DNA): TGTGCCAGCAGTCCCCACAGGAACACCGGGGAGCTGTTTTTT.

The gene calls are TRBV11-2 and TRBJ2-5; 7 bases are shared with TRBD1. V lost 1 base and J lost 4; bases outside the gene matches: 6. From germline, CDR1 is SGHAT and CDR2 FQNNGV. The CDR3 contains 15 residues. The CDR3: CASSLGGRQGETQYF. CDR3 DNA: TGTGCCAGCAGCTTAGGGGGCCGACAGGGAGAGACCCAGTACTTC.

V gene TRBV4-1 combines with J gene TRBJ1-5, with TRBD1 matching 10 bases. CDR3 length equals 14 residues. V gave up 5 bases and J gave up 2 bases; unmatched junction bases: 0. Germline V gives CDR1 MGHRA, CDR2 YSYEKL. CDR3 coding DNA: TGCGCCAGCAGCGGGACAGGGGGCAATCAGCCCCAGCATTTT. It codes for CASSGTGGNQPQHF.

The J gene is TRBJ2-1, the V gene TRBV7-3, with D tentatively TRBD2 (6 bases). CDR3 size: 15 residues. V lost 5 bases, J lost 8 bases, and 19 bases lay in between. CDR1 is SGHTA, CDR2 FQGTGA, per germline. The CDR3 is CASSVGGGLFDEQFF. As DNA, the CDR3 is TGTGCCAGCAGCGTGGGGGGTGGACTGTTCGATGAGCAGTTCTTC.